The rows below give T cell receptor beta chains drawn from one sample of a study of regulatory T cells in long-lasting Graves disease. Via MiXCR, TCRdb re-called the multiplex PCR reads, giving one row per CDR3 protein. The sample holds about 340,000 distinct CDR3 sequences, about 20% seen once. The source material was peripheral blood mononuclear cells (PBMCs), sampled when the disease was refractory, from a patient treated with antithyroid drugs. These receptor sequences come from a female donor with Graves disease. CDR3s include the opening cysteine and the closing phenylalanine or tryptophan. The order of the fields is CDR3 length, D gene, V gene, clone size, J gene, CDR3 DNA, CDR3 protein. The D gene is left open where the match is weak. The listing skips clone size in some rows; elsewhere it reads once, few, many or a size class.

14,NA,TRBV20-1,NA,TRBJ2-7,TGCAGTGCCGGCCTGGGGCAAGGGCCCTACGAGCAGTACTTC,CSAGLGQGPYEQYF
14,NA,TRBV19,NA,TRBJ1-5,TGTGCCAGTACCCAGGGCGGCCACAATCAGCCCCAGCATTTT,CASTQGGHNQPQHF
15,NA,TRBV6-1,many,TRBJ2-7,TGTGCCAGCAGGTCAAGGAGGCTAGCTTCCTACGAGCAGTACTTC,CASRSRRLASYEQYF
13,NA,TRBV9,few,TRBJ2-7,TGTGCCAGCAGCGTTCGATTGGGGAGCGAGCAGTACTTC,CASSVRLGSEQYF
15,NA,TRBV7-9,NA,TRBJ2-5,TGCGCCAGCAGCTTGGTTCTAGCAAGGGAAGAGACCCAGTACTTC,CASSLVLAREETQYF
16,TRBD1,TRBV20-1,many,TRBJ1-2,TGCAGTGCTAGACCCTCCACCGGGACAGCCAACTATGGCTACACCTTC,CSARPSTGTANYGYTF
15,NA,TRBV3-1,few,TRBJ1-3,TGTGCCAGCAGCCCATACAGGGCTGCTGGAAACACCATATATTTT,CASSPYRAAGNTIYF
15,NA,TRBV12-5,NA,TRBJ2-2,TGTGCTAGTGGTTTATCAGCGGGGAACACCGGGGAGCTGTTTTTT,CASGLSAGNTGELFF
12,NA,TRBV11-2,many,TRBJ2-7,TGTGCCAGCAGTCTACAGGGCTACGAGCAGTACTTC,CASSLQGYEQYF
12,NA,TRBV4-3,few,TRBJ1-1,TGCGCCAGCAGCCAAGCACGAGGGGAAGCTTTCTTT,CASSQARGEAFF
13,NA,TRBV30,many,TRBJ2-2,TGTGCCTGGAGTAGAAGGAACACCGGGGAGCTGTTTTTT,CAWSRRNTGELFF
18,TRBD1,TRBV6-1,NA,TRBJ2-2,TGTGCCAGCAGATTTACGGGACAGGGTCTTCCGTACACCGGGGAACTGTTTTTT,CASRFTGQGLPYTGELFF
16,TRBD2,TRBV2,many,TRBJ2-7,TGTGCCAGCAGTGACGATATAGCGGGGGGCTCCTACGAGCAGTACTTC,CASSDDIAGGSYEQYF
19,NA,TRBV11-2,few,TRBJ2-7,TGTGCCAGCAGCTTAGATTTCGTGACTGCATCAGGGGGGGACTACGAGCAGTACTTC,CASSLDFVTASGGDYEQYF
16,TRBD1,TRBV7-9,once,TRBJ2-2,TGTGCCAGCAGCGCAGTGGCAGGGGGGAACACCGGGGAGCTGTTTTTT,CASSAVAGGNTGELFF
16,NA,TRBV20-1,many,TRBJ2-7,TGCAGTGCTACCGGACAGTGGTCCAAACCACTCCACGAGCAGTACTTC,CSATGQWSKPLHEQYF
14,TRBD1,TRBV7-8,few,TRBJ1-5,TGTGCCAGCAGCTTAGAACAGGGGTGGCAGCCCCAGCATTTT,CASSLEQGWQPQHF
13,TRBD1,TRBV13,many,TRBJ1-2,TGTGCCAGCAGCTTCACAGGGGGGCCGGGCTACACCTTC,CASSFTGGPGYTF
14,NA,TRBV9,few,TRBJ2-5,TGTGCCAGCAGCGTAGGAAAGGGAAGAGAGACCCAGTACTTC,CASSVGKGRETQYF
13,NA,TRBV29-1,NA,TRBJ1-1,TGCAGCGTTCTACGGCCTACGAACACTGAAGCTTTCTTT,CSVLRPTNTEAFF
13,NA,TRBV9,NA,TRBJ2-7,TGTGCCAGCAGCGGGACAGTTTCCTACGAGCAGTACTTC,CASSGTVSYEQYF
15,NA,TRBV11-2,few,TRBJ2-3,TGTGCCAGCAGTCAACAGGGATATGGCACAGATACGCAGTATTTT,CASSQQGYGTDTQYF
13,TRBD1,TRBV18,many,TRBJ1-4,TGTGCCAGCTCCCCGGGACAGGGAGAAAAACTGTTTTTT,CASSPGQGEKLFF
15,TRBD1,TRBV4-1,NA,TRBJ2-1,TGCGCCAGCAGCCAAGATGGGGACAGGGCGGATGAGCAGTTCTTC,CASSQDGDRADEQFF
15,TRBD2,TRBV19,few,TRBJ2-2,TGTGCCAGTAGTATGGGACTAGCGGGTACCGGGGAGCTGTTTTTT,CASSMGLAGTGELFF
14,TRBD2,TRBV29-1,NA,TRBJ2-7,TGCAGCGTTGTCAGGGCGGGAGGGCCCTACGAGCAGTACTTC,CSVVRAGGPYEQYF
16,TRBD1,TRBV24-1,many,TRBJ1-5,TGTGCCACCAGTGATTGGGGCAGGGGGCCGAATCAGCCCCAGCATTTT,CATSDWGRGPNQPQHF